This T cell receptor beta chain was found in a study of tumor-infiltrating lymphocytes in primary liver carcinoma. The input was about 500 ng total RNA; TCR beta cDNA was made from it with a constant-region primer. Library construction for TCR beta comprised three nested multiplex PCR rounds performed with slightly modified ARM-PCR. In the first two PCR rounds, TRBV1-TRBV30 forward primers were paired with a C-beta reverse primer, and each round lasted 10 cycles. TCRdb recomputed calls from the multiplex PCR reads with MiXCR, one row per CDR3 protein. Of approximately 300,000 distinct CDR3 sequences listed, 65% were seen once; the top ten hold about 8.4%. The CDR3 loop spans 16 amino acids. Germline values: CDR1 LGHNA, CDR2 YNFKEQ. Out of unsorted whole blood came the blood RNA, and germline DNA was extracted as well. This clonotype has a single count. Germline is not matched at one junction end, which may reflect a read error.

This TCR derives from a man aged 35 to 55 with primary liver carcinoma and hepatitis B virus infection. Sequences were obtained from peripheral blood. The rearrangement joins TRBV4-2 to TRBJ2-3; a possible D gene is TRBD2 (6 bases). The CDR3 DNA follows: TGTGCCAGCAGCCAAGATCGAGGAGGGCAAGGAGATAAGCAGTATTTT. Protein sequence: CASSQDRGGQGDKQYF.